One and the same sample provided the 6 T cell receptor beta chains below, sequenced in a study of blood T cell repertoires in COVID-19. TCRdb keeps only in-frame clones here, not all; method: immunoSEQ multiplex PCR. There are about 58,000 clones in the sample; more than 85% occur only once, and 8% to 9% lies in the top ten. Input material: peripheral blood. The source is a woman in her 70s with active COVID-19.

The genes are TRBV11-2 and TRBJ1-5; 11 bases align to TRBD1. This CDR3 region has 17 residues. Germline CDR1 is SGHAT and CDR2 is FQNNGV. J gave up 1 base and V 5 bases, and 7 bases lay outside the gene matches. CDR3 nucleotides: TGTGCCAGCAGCCTGGGACAGGGGGTTTTGAGCAATCAGCCCCAGCATTTT. Translation gives CASSLGQGVLSNQPQHF.

The rearrangement joins TRBV7-9 to TRBJ1-3; 11 positions agree with TRBD1. Germline V gene data show CDR1 as SEHNR and CDR2 as FQNEAQ (reference sequence). V gave up 5 bases and J gave up 3 bases; unmatched junction bases: 9. The CDR3 spans 17 residues. CDR3 residues: CASSLLGQGAFGNTIYF. The CDR3 DNA sequence: TGTGCCAGCAGCCTCCTAGGACAGGGGGCGTTTGGAAACACCATATATTTT. The complete variable domain, with remaining parts taken from reference TRBV7-9 and TRBJ1-3, reads DTGVSQNPRHKITKRGQNVTFRCDPISEHNRLYWYRQTLGQGPEFLTYFQNEAQLEKSRLLSDRFSAERPKGSFSTLEIQRTEQGDSAMYLCASSLLGQGAFGNTIYFGEGSWLTVV.

This sequence joins TRBV28 and TRBJ1-6, with D possibly matching TRBD1 (6 bases). The ends were cut back, 5 bases at V and 8 bases at J, with 7 bases in the middle. Germline V gives CDR1 MDHEN, CDR2 SYDVKM. The CDR3 runs 12 residues. The chain's CDR3 is CASSRTDSPLHF. In nucleotides, the CDR3 is TGTGCCAGCAGTCGGACAGATTCACCCCTCCACTTT. The full variable domain, its missing parts supplied by reference TRBV28 and TRBJ1-6, is DVKVTQSSRYLVKRTGEKVFLECVQDMDHENMFWYRQDPGLGLRLIYFSYDVKMKEKGDIPEGYSVSREKKERFSLILESASTNQTSMYLCASSRTDSPLHFGNGTRLTVT.

V usage is TRBV11-2 and J usage is TRBJ1-6; D is unresolved. Germline assignment: CDR1 SGHAT and CDR2 FQNNGV. Trimming left V 5 bases short and J 8 bases short, with 16 bases between. The CDR3 extends over 15 amino acids. The CDR3 sequence: CASSRRMGQDSPLHF. The CDR3 DNA follows: TGTGCCAGCAGCCGTCGTATGGGCCAAGATTCACCCCTCCACTTT. The entire variable domain, with the rest obtained from reference TRBV11-2 and TRBJ1-6, is as follows: EAGVAQSPRYKIIEKRQSVAFWCNPISGHATLYWYQQILGQGPKLLIQFQNNGVVDDSQLPKDRFSAERLKGVDSTLKIQPAKLEDSAVYLCASSRRMGQDSPLHFGNGTRLTVT.

This chain uses TRBV6-4 with TRBJ1-6, with D possibly TRBD1 on 6 matching bases. CDR1 is MRHNA and CDR2 is SNTAGT in the germline V gene. The CDR3 totals 15 residues. Trimming left V 2 bases short and J 4 bases short, with 9 bases between. The CDR3 DNA follows: TGTGCCAGCAGTGACGGGGGCGAATATAATTCACCCCTCCACTTT. Amino acid sequence: CASSDGGEYNSPLHF.

The chain couples TRBV5-8 to TRBJ1-6, with TRBD1 identical over 9 bases. Trimming cost V 5 bases and J 9 bases; bases outside gene matches: 6. This CDR3 is 14 amino acids long. Germline V gene sequence: CDR1 SGHTS, CDR2 YDEGEE. CDR3 DNA: TGTGCCAGCAGATACAGGGGGCAGGGTTCACCCCTCCACTTT. Its translation is CASRYRGQGSPLHF.